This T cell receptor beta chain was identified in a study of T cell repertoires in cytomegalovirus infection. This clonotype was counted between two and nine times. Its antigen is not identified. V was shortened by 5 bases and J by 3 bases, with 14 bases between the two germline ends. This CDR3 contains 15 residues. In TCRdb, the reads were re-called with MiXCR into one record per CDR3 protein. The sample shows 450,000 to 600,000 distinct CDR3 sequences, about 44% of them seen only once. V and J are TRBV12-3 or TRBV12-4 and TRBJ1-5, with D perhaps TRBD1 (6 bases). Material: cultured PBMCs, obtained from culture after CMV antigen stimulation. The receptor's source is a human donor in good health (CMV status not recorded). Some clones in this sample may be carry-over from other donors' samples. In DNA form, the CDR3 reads TGTGCCAGCAGTCCGGACAGCCTTAACAATCAGCCCCAGCATTTT. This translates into CASSPDSLNNQPQHF.